Following are 21 T cell receptor beta chains from one sample sequenced in a study of cytomegalovirus exposure and HLA in healthy donors. PCR used 60 Vbeta primers and 13 Jbeta primers. TCRdb's copy holds only in-frame clones and misses some; the assay was immunoSEQ multiplex PCR. Seen here are about 160,000 clones, over 75% observed once, and the top ten hold 1.5% to 2%. Material: PBMCs. The receptors were sampled from a woman in her 30s in good health and CMV-seronegative.

The rearrangement uses TRBV9 and TRBJ2-1; 9 bases agree with TRBD1. Trimming took 4 bases from V and 4 from J; bases not matched to a gene: 15. The CDR3 contains 18 residues. Germline CDR1 is SGDLS and CDR2 is YYNGEE. Here the CDR3 reads CASSRSSTGTGQYNEQFF. CDR3 in DNA: TGTGCCAGCAGCCGCTCCTCTACCGGGACAGGGCAGTACAATGAGCAGTTCTTC. The entire variable domain, with the rest obtained from reference TRBV9 and TRBJ2-1, is as follows: DSGVTQTPKHLITATGQRVTLRCSPRSGDLSVYWYQQSLDQGLQFLIQYYNGEERAKGNILERFSAQQFPDLHSELNLSSLELGDSALYFCASSRSSTGTGQYNEQFFGPGTRLTVL.

This clone was detected once. CDR3 in amino acids: CASSSLTGGSGNTIYF. Written as DNA, the CDR3 is TGCGCCAGCAGCTCCTTGACAGGGGGCTCTGGAAACACCATATATTTT. The chain carries TRBV4-1 and TRBJ1-3; 9 nucleotides match TRBD1. J lost 0 bases, V lost 5 bases, and 5 bases had no gene match. CDR3 length: 16 residues. Germline V lookup: CDR1 MGHRA, CDR2 YSYEKL.

This chain connects TRBV5-8 to TRBJ1-2; a possible D gene is TRBD1 (6 bases). V lost 0 bases and J 4 bases, leaving 19 bases between the germline ends. From germline, CDR1 is SGHTS and CDR2 YDEGEE. The CDR3 has 17 residues. CDR3 amino acids: CASSLAAGAHTSYGYTF. Written as DNA, the CDR3 is TGTGCCAGCAGCTTGGCTGCAGGGGCCCACACCTCCTATGGCTACACCTTC.

This chain connects TRBV7-2 to TRBJ2-3; TRBD2 agrees at 8 bases. V lost 3 bases and J lost 4; bases outside the gene matches: 3. The CDR3 length is 14 residues. Germline V gene data show CDR1 as SGHTA and CDR2 as FQGNSA. The CDR3 protein is CASSFRAGADTQYF. The CDR3 coding sequence is TGTGCCAGCAGCTTTAGAGCGGGGGCAGATACGCAGTATTTT. Full variable domain (outside the CDR3, taken from reference TRBV7-2 and TRBJ2-3): GAGVSQSPSNKVTEKGKDVELRCDPISGHTALYWYRQSLGQGLEFLIYFQGNSAPDKSGLPSDRFSAERTGGSVSTLTIQRTQQEDSAVYLCASSFRAGADTQYFGPGTRLTVL.

The chain joins TRBV14 to TRBJ2-5, with D unclear. Germline CDR1 SGHDN, CDR2 FVKESK. V was cut by 0 bases and J by 5 bases, with 25 bases left in between. The CDR3 runs 19 residues. The CDR3 DNA reads TGTGCCAGCAGCCAAGATCGGCCCGATCGGTCCCGGGTCACTGAGACCCAGTACTTC. Its protein is CASSQDRPDRSRVTETQYF.

The rearrangement joins TRBV6-5 to TRBJ1-5; TRBD1 might be the D (6 bases). Germline loops: CDR1 MNHEY, CDR2 SVGAGI. V lost 7 bases and J 5 bases, leaving 12 bases between the germline ends. The CDR3 extends over 13 amino acids. The DNA of the CDR3 is TGTGCCAGCAAGAGGGGGATCGATCAGCCCCAGCATTTT. It is translated as CASKRGIDQPQHF.

The V call is TRBV7-9, the J call TRBJ2-1, with 9 bases lining up with TRBD1. The V gene's germline CDR1 is SEHNR and CDR2 FQNEAQ (reference sequence). The CDR3 has 14 residues. Trimming cost V 5 bases and J 7 bases; bases outside gene matches: 6. The CDR3 reads CASSPRTGVNEQFF. CDR3 coding DNA: TGTGCCAGCAGCCCGCGGACAGGGGTAAATGAGCAGTTCTTC. The whole variable domain, filled in from reference TRBV7-9 and TRBJ2-1, reads DTGVSQNPRHKITKRGQNVTFRCDPISEHNRLYWYRQTLGQGPEFLTYFQNEAQLEKSRLLSDRFSAERPKGSFSTLEIQRTEQGDSAMYLCASSPRTGVNEQFFGPGTRLTVL.

The J gene is TRBJ2-7, the V gene TRBV27; 12 nucleotides agree with TRBD2. Trimming removed 1 base from V and 6 bases from J; junction bases left unmatched: 7. Germline V CDR1 and CDR2: MNHEY, SMNVEV (reference sequence). The CDR3 loop spans 16 amino acids. CDR3 region: CASSLLLAGGYSEQYF. The CDR3 nucleotides read TGTGCCAGCAGTTTATTGCTAGCGGGAGGGTATAGCGAGCAGTACTTC.

Worth noting for this clone: Other DNA sequences from this sample encode an identical CDR3 as well. The chain employs TRBV6-6 and TRBJ1-4; no reliable D call. This CDR3 region has 14 residues. V was clipped by 2 bases and J by 0 bases, with 4 bases between them. Germline V gene lookup returns CDR1 MNHNY and CDR2 SVGAGI (reference sequence). This CDR3 is CASSYPATNEKLFF. In nucleotides, the CDR3 is TGTGCCAGCAGTTACCCTGCAACTAATGAAAAACTGTTTTTT.

The gene calls are TRBV6-5 and TRBJ2-1, with D maybe TRBD2 (6 bases). CDR1 and CDR2 from the germline V gene are MNHEY and SVGAGI. V was pared by 5 bases and J by 4 bases, with 15 bases between. This CDR3 contains 15 residues. CDR3 sequence reads: CASSPTSNVYNEQFF. DNA of the CDR3: TGTGCCAGCAGTCCAACTAGCAATGTTTACAATGAGCAGTTCTTC.

The chain employs TRBV2 and TRBJ1-1, with a possible D match to TRBD1 (5 bases). Looked up from germline, CDR1 is SNHLY and CDR2 is FYNNEI. V shed 4 bases and J shed 7 bases, with 13 bases lying between them. The CDR3 runs to 13 residues. CDR3 nucleotide sequence: TGTGCCAGCAGTGCAGGCCATCAGGGTGAAGCTTTCTTT. It specifies CASSAGHQGEAFF.

This sequence joins TRBV30 and TRBJ2-7; D ambiguous. The end of the DNA fits TRBJ2-4 better, so the J call may be wrong. CDR1 GTSNPN and CDR2 SVGIG come from the germline V gene (reference sequence). The CDR3 is made up of 13 amino acids. CDR3 region: CAWSLERIAIQYF. In DNA form, the CDR3 reads TGTGCCTGGAGTCTCGAGAGGATCGCCATTCAGTACTTC.

The rearrangement links TRBV11-2 to TRBJ2-7; 8 nucleotides agree with TRBD2. Per germline, CDR1 SGHAT and CDR2 FQNNGV. The trim removed 1 base at V and 2 bases at J, leaving 4 bases unmatched. This CDR3 comprises 15 residues. The CDR3 DNA is TGTGCCAGCAGCTTAGGGGTTAGCGGGACCTACGAGCAGTACTTC. Translating it yields CASSLGVSGTYEQYF.

This clone occurred a few times. This sequence joins TRBV6-6 and TRBJ1-4, with D hard to call. Germline CDR1 MNHNY, CDR2 SVGAGI (reference sequence). This CDR3 is built from 14 residues. V shed 1 base and J shed 8 bases, with 11 bases lying between them. DNA of the CDR3: TGTGCCAGCAGTTACTTGGGCCTAAGGGAAAAACTGTTTTTT. It specifies CASSYLGLREKLFF.

The genes are TRBV5-4 and TRBJ2-7; 11 nucleotides align to TRBD1. After removal of 4 bases from V and 3 bases from J, the junction contained 9 bases not matched to a gene. This CDR3 is 16 amino acids long. The germline CDR1 and CDR2 sequences are SGHNT and YYREEE (reference sequence). Here the CDR3 reads CASSPSVGTGGYEQYF. CDR3 sequence (DNA): TGTGCCAGCAGCCCCAGCGTCGGGACAGGGGGCTACGAGCAGTACTTC.

CDR3 coding DNA: TGTGCCAGCAGCCCCACAGGGAAAACTAACTATGGCTACACCTTC. Its protein product is CASSPTGKTNYGYTF. The chain uses TRBV7-2 and TRBJ1-2; D possibly corresponds to TRBD1 (6 bases). Germline loops: CDR1 SGHTA, CDR2 FQGNSA. Trimming took 5 bases from V and 0 from J, leaving 13 bases between them. The CDR3 loop spans 15 amino acids.

The gene calls are TRBV9 and TRBJ2-2; 8 nucleotides agree with TRBD2. The CDR3 is made up of 15 amino acids. The trim removed 3 bases at V and 2 bases at J, leaving 3 bases unmatched. The germline V gene encodes CDR1 SGDLS and CDR2 YYNGEE. The CDR3 protein is CASSGGRRNTGELFF. The CDR3 DNA reads as TGTGCCAGCAGCGGCGGGAGGAGAAACACCGGGGAGCTGTTTTTT.

This sequence joins TRBV5-1 and TRBJ2-7, with TRBD1 matching 8 bases. After removal of 4 bases from V and 6 bases from J, the junction contained 3 bases not matched to a gene. This CDR3 has 12 amino acids. Germline CDR1 SGHRS, CDR2 YFSETQ. The CDR3: CASSQTGVEQYF. For the CDR3, the DNA is TGCGCCAGCAGCCAGACAGGGGTCGAGCAGTACTTC.

The gene calls are TRBV2 and TRBJ1-1; 10 nucleotides align to TRBD1. Per germline, CDR1 SNHLY and CDR2 FYNNEI. V lost 4 bases and J lost 4; bases outside the gene matches: 6. CDR3 length: 15 residues. The CDR3 region has the DNA TGTGCCAGCAGTGGCGACAGGGGGCCTGGCACTGAAGCTTTCTTT. It specifies CASSGDRGPGTEAFF.

The CDR3 loop is CASSPSDRGGSPLHF. As DNA, the CDR3 is TGTGCCAGCTCACCCTCGGACAGGGGGGGTTCACCCCTCCACTTT. This chain links TRBV18 with TRBJ1-6, with TRBD1 matching 10 bases. This CDR3 has 15 residues. Trimming took 3 bases from V and 9 from J; bases not matched to a gene: 5. CDR1 is KGHSH and CDR2 is LQKENI in the germline V gene.

The sample holds one count of this clone. The gene calls are TRBV19 and TRBJ2-1, with 9 nucleotides matching TRBD2. The ends lost 7 bases at V and 0 bases at J; junction bases unmatched: 4. The CDR3 extends over 15 amino acids. Germline CDR1 and CDR2: LNHDA and SQIVND (reference sequence). The CDR3: CASINSGGSYNEQFF. CDR3 DNA: TGTGCCAGTATCAATAGCGGGGGCTCCTACAATGAGCAGTTCTTC.